Listed below are T cell receptor beta chains from one sample, sequenced in a study of blood T cell repertoires in COVID-19. Clones were sequenced by immunoSEQ multiplex PCR, and TCRdb holds only the in-frame ones, with some missing. The sample lists 43,000 or so clones; more than 90% were seen once. The material sequenced was peripheral blood. The receptors stem from a human donor in a cohort sampled during active COVID-19. The CDR3 runs from the conserved cysteine through the conserved F or W. Fields, in order: clone size, CDR3 length, D gene, J gene, V gene, CDR3 protein, CDR3 DNA. The D gene is left open where the match is weak. Clone size, where shown, is once, few, many, or a class for clones that have expanded.

size: NA; length: 17; D: TRBD2; J: TRBJ2-2; V: TRBV15; CDR3: CATSRKAGVANTGELFF; DNA: TGTGCCACCAGCAGAAAAGCGGGAGTGGCGAACACCGGGGAGCTGTTTTTT
size: once; length: 16; D: TRBD1; J: TRBJ2-7; V: TRBV6-5; CDR3: CASSSSGTGRTYEQYF; DNA: TGTGCCAGCAGTTCTTCAGGGACAGGGCGAACCTACGAGCAGTACTTC
size: NA; length: 12; D: NA; J: TRBJ2-7; V: TRBV18; CDR3: CASSTDTYEQYF; DNA: TGTGCCAGCTCTACTGATACCTACGAGCAGTACTTC
size: NA; length: 15; D: TRBD2; J: TRBJ2-3; V: TRBV5-4; CDR3: CASSLAGAATDTQYF; DNA: TGTGCCAGCAGCCTAGCGGGAGCCGCCACAGATACGCAGTATTTT
size: NA; length: 17; D: TRBD1; J: TRBJ2-1; V: TRBV5-4; CDR3: CASSWTFVTGEDNEQFF; DNA: TGTGCCAGCAGCTGGACCTTTGTGACAGGGGAAGACAATGAGCAGTTCTTC
size: NA; length: 15; D: TRBD1; J: TRBJ1-2; V: TRBV5-6; CDR3: CASSPPWDRGGGYTF; DNA: TGTGCCAGCAGCCCCCCCTGGGACAGGGGAGGGGGCTACACCTTC
size: NA; length: 14; D: TRBD2; J: TRBJ2-3; V: TRBV29-1; CDR3: CSVEGGSRTDTQYF; DNA: TGCAGCGTTGAGGGCGGGAGTCGCACAGATACGCAGTATTTT
size: NA; length: 14; D: TRBD2; J: TRBJ2-3; V: TRBV30; CDR3: CAWSSGGATDTQYF; DNA: TGTGCCTGGAGTAGCGGGGGGGCAACAGATACGCAGTATTTT
size: NA; length: 16; D: NA; J: TRBJ2-3; V: TRBV2; CDR3: CASSDTGVLGTDTQYF; DNA: TGTGCCAGCAGTGATACGGGGGTCCTCGGCACAGATACGCAGTATTTT
size: once; length: 12; D: TRBD1; J: TRBJ2-4; V: TRBV12-3/TRBV12-4; CDR3: CASRDRQNIQYF; DNA: TGTGCCAGCAGGGACAGGCAAAACATTCAGTACTTC
size: once; length: 14; D: TRBD1; J: TRBJ1-2; V: TRBV14; CDR3: CASSQGRTGYGYTF; DNA: TGTGCCAGCAGCCAAGGTCGGACAGGCTATGGCTACACCTTC
size: NA; length: 15; D: TRBD1; J: TRBJ2-5; V: TRBV9; CDR3: CASSAWDSRGWGQYF; DNA: TGTGCCAGCAGCGCCTGGGACAGCCGAGGTTGGGGCCAGTACTTC
size: NA; length: 13; D: NA; J: TRBJ1-2; V: TRBV2; CDR3: CASSYGANYGYTF; DNA: TGTGCCAGCAGCTACGGAGCTAACTATGGCTACACCTTC
size: NA; length: 16; D: NA; J: TRBJ1-2; V: TRBV12-2; CDR3: CASRPKVRTTNYGYTF; DNA: TGTGCAAGTCGCCCCAAAGTCCGGACAACTAACTATGGCTACACCTTC
size: NA; length: 13; D: NA; J: TRBJ2-3; V: TRBV19; CDR3: CASSRGGTDTQYF; DNA: TGTGCCAGTAGTAGGGGGGGCACAGATACGCAGTATTTT
size: NA; length: 15; D: NA; J: TRBJ2-2; V: TRBV5-1; CDR3: CASSLRDTNTGELFF; DNA: TGCGCCAGCAGCCTCAGGGACACCAACACCGGGGAGCTGTTTTTT
size: NA; length: 12; D: TRBD1; J: TRBJ1-1; V: TRBV3-1/TRBV3-2; CDR3: CASSHGTGVVFF; DNA: TGTGCCAGCAGCCATGGGACAGGGGTGGTTTTCTTT
size: NA; length: 14; D: NA; J: TRBJ1-2; V: TRBV5-4; CDR3: CASGGMGGRNGYTF; DNA: TGTGCCAGCGGGGGGATGGGCGGCAGAAATGGCTACACCTTC
size: NA; length: 14; D: NA; J: TRBJ2-7; V: TRBV27; CDR3: CASSFYGGAYEQYF; DNA: TGTGCCAGCAGTTTCTATGGGGGGGCATACGAGCAGTACTTC
size: NA; length: 14; D: TRBD2; J: TRBJ2-3; V: TRBV19; CDR3: CASSMAGVADTQYF; DNA: TGTGCCAGTAGTATGGCGGGGGTCGCAGATACGCAGTATTTT
size: NA; length: 16; D: NA; J: TRBJ2-7; V: TRBV7-2; CDR3: CATTYGIPVLKDEQYF; DNA: TGTGCCACCACTTACGGGATCCCGGTCCTTAAGGACGAGCAGTACTTC
size: once; length: 16; D: TRBD2; J: TRBJ2-5; V: TRBV5-1; CDR3: CASSLGRTRLEETQYF; DNA: TGCGCCAGCAGCTTGGGGAGGACTAGGCTAGAAGAGACCCAGTACTTC
size: few; length: 16; D: NA; J: TRBJ2-3; V: TRBV4-3; CDR3: CASSQTPPGGTDTQYF; DNA: TGCGCCAGCAGCCAAACACCCCCCGGGGGCACAGATACGCAGTATTTT
size: NA; length: 19; D: NA; J: TRBJ2-2; V: TRBV6-2/TRBV6-3; CDR3: CASSYSIQPEAANTGELFF; DNA: TGTGCCAGCAGTTACTCGATTCAACCAGAGGCGGCGAACACCGGGGAGCTGTTTTTT
size: NA; length: 16; D: NA; J: TRBJ1-1; V: TRBV18; CDR3: CASSPLPGSLDTEAFF; DNA: TGTGCCAGCTCACCTCTTCCGGGGAGCTTGGACACTGAAGCTTTCTTT
size: few; length: 13; D: NA; J: TRBJ1-1; V: TRBV11-2; CDR3: CASSSQQNTEAFF; DNA: TGTGCCAGCAGCTCACAGCAGAACACTGAAGCTTTCTTT
size: once; length: 15; D: TRBD2; J: TRBJ2-2; V: TRBV7-2; CDR3: CASSLAGGPDGELFF; DNA: TGTGCCAGCAGCTTAGCGGGAGGGCCCGACGGGGAGCTGTTTTTT
size: NA; length: 14; D: TRBD1; J: TRBJ1-2; V: TRBV5-4; CDR3: CASSWGQGNYGYTF; DNA: TGTGCCAGCAGCTGGGGACAGGGGAACTATGGCTACACCTTC
size: few; length: 13; D: NA; J: TRBJ1-5; V: TRBV4-3; CDR3: CASSQTGNQPQHF; DNA: TGCGCCAGCAGCCAAACGGGAAATCAGCCCCAGCATTTT
size: NA; length: 13; D: NA; J: TRBJ2-7; V: TRBV12-3/TRBV12-4; CDR3: CASSAGPDYEQYF; DNA: TGTGCCAGCAGTGCGGGACCTGACTACGAGCAGTACTTC
size: NA; length: 16; D: NA; J: TRBJ2-3; V: TRBV7-9; CDR3: CASSFYGALLTDTQYF; DNA: TGTGCCAGCAGCTTCTACGGAGCCTTGCTTACTGATACGCAGTATTTT
size: NA; length: 12; D: NA; J: TRBJ2-7; V: TRBV3-1/TRBV3-2; CDR3: CASSQVVYEQYF; DNA: TGTGCCAGCAGCCAAGTAGTCTACGAGCAGTACTTC
size: NA; length: 15; D: TRBD1; J: TRBJ1-5; V: TRBV19; CDR3: CASSFGQGGNQPQHF; DNA: TGTGCCAGTAGTTTCGGACAGGGAGGCAATCAGCCCCAGCATTTT
size: NA; length: 15; D: TRBD1; J: TRBJ1-6; V: TRBV3-1/TRBV3-2; CDR3: CASSQEQDRGSPLHF; DNA: TGTGCCAGCAGCCAAGAGCAGGACAGGGGCTCACCCCTCCACTTT
size: few; length: 13; D: NA; J: TRBJ1-1; V: TRBV27; CDR3: CASGYRDLSEAFF; DNA: TGTGCCAGCGGGTACAGGGATTTATCTGAAGCTTTCTTT
size: NA; length: 13; D: NA; J: TRBJ1-1; V: TRBV19; CDR3: CASSSAVDTEAFF; DNA: TGTGCCAGTAGTAGTGCAGTGGACACTGAAGCTTTCTTT
size: NA; length: 15; D: NA; J: TRBJ1-5; V: TRBV9; CDR3: CASSLDNYSNQPQHF; DNA: TGTGCCAGCAGCCTGGACAACTATAGCAATCAGCCCCAGCATTTT
size: NA; length: 13; D: TRBD1; J: TRBJ2-7; V: TRBV2; CDR3: CASSGQGAYEQYF; DNA: TGTGCCAGCAGTGGGCAGGGGGCATACGAGCAGTACTTC
size: NA; length: 15; D: TRBD1; J: TRBJ1-5; V: TRBV2; CDR3: CASSEVSTGDQPQHF; DNA: TGTGCCAGCAGTGAAGTTTCGACAGGGGATCAGCCCCAGCATTTT
size: NA; length: 18; D: NA; J: TRBJ1-3; V: TRBV6-1; CDR3: CASSEAMWQSASGNTIYF; DNA: TGTGCCAGCAGTGAAGCAATGTGGCAGTCTGCCTCTGGAAACACCATATATTTT
size: NA; length: 13; D: NA; J: TRBJ2-1; V: TRBV12-3/TRBV12-4; CDR3: CASSFSPYNEQFF; DNA: TGTGCCAGCAGTTTTTCTCCCTACAATGAGCAGTTCTTC
size: NA; length: 13; D: TRBD1; J: TRBJ1-1; V: TRBV29-1; CDR3: CSVAGQGNTEAFF; DNA: TGCAGCGTTGCCGGACAGGGAAACACTGAAGCTTTCTTT
size: NA; length: 14; D: TRBD2; J: TRBJ2-7; V: TRBV4-1; CDR3: CASRTSGNSYEQYF; DNA: TGCGCCAGCAGAACTAGCGGAAACTCCTACGAGCAGTACTTC
size: NA; length: 18; D: NA; J: TRBJ2-7; V: TRBV11-2; CDR3: CASSALGVGLGVTYEQYF; DNA: TGTGCCAGCAGCGCCCTCGGGGTGGGACTGGGAGTGACCTACGAGCAGTACTTC
size: few; length: 14; D: NA; J: TRBJ1-5; V: TRBV7-6; CDR3: CASSLGDWNQPQHF; DNA: TGTGCCAGCAGCTTAGGAGATTGGAATCAGCCCCAGCATTTT
size: once; length: 12; D: TRBD1; J: TRBJ1-2; V: TRBV29-1; CDR3: CSARQGQSGYTF; DNA: TGCAGCGCCCGACAGGGGCAGAGTGGCTACACCTTC
size: NA; length: 14; D: NA; J: TRBJ1-2; V: TRBV4-3; CDR3: CASSQNTGLFGYTF; DNA: TGCGCCAGCAGCCAAAATACAGGGTTGTTTGGCTACACCTTC
size: NA; length: 12; D: NA; J: TRBJ1-3; V: TRBV15; CDR3: CATSSSGNTIYF; DNA: TGTGCCACCAGTTCGTCTGGAAACACCATATATTTT
size: few; length: 16; D: TRBD1; J: TRBJ2-1; V: TRBV4-2; CDR3: CASSQESGTGNNEQFF; DNA: TGTGCCAGCAGCCAAGAGTCCGGGACAGGAAACAATGAGCAGTTCTTC
size: NA; length: 13; D: TRBD1; J: TRBJ1-1; V: TRBV10-3; CDR3: CATGKVANTEAFF; DNA: TGTGCGACAGGGAAGGTGGCTAACACTGAAGCTTTCTTT
size: NA; length: 16; D: TRBD2; J: TRBJ2-3; V: TRBV2; CDR3: CASSETAGVGTDTQYF; DNA: TGTGCCAGCAGTGAAACAGCGGGAGTTGGTACAGATACGCAGTATTTT
size: NA; length: 14; D: NA; J: TRBJ1-5; V: TRBV6-5; CDR3: CASSYGAGEQPQHF; DNA: TGTGCCAGCAGTTACGGGGCAGGGGAACAGCCCCAGCATTTT
size: NA; length: 13; D: NA; J: TRBJ1-2; V: TRBV4-1; CDR3: CASSQAGDYGYTF; DNA: TGCGCCAGCAGCCAAGCGGGAGATTATGGCTACACCTTC
size: NA; length: 11; D: NA; J: TRBJ2-1; V: TRBV12-3/TRBV12-4; CDR3: CASKNNEKQFF; DNA: TGTGCCAGCAAGAATAACGAGAAGCAGTTCTTC
size: NA; length: 17; D: NA; J: TRBJ2-1; V: TRBV19; CDR3: CASSLGSGVISYNEQFF; DNA: TGTGCCAGTAGCCTAGGTTCCGGAGTTATTTCCTACAATGAGCAGTTCTTC